This TCR beta chain was sequenced during a study of blood T cell repertoires in COVID-19 (TCRdb year 2020). For context, the study as a whole: Samples from collaborators originated in the United States, Italy and Spain and spanned both the acute and convalescent phases of COVID-19. Deeply sampled blood TCRbeta repertoires from subjects exposed to, actively infected with, or recovered from COVID-19 were included in the dataset. Where HLA class I and class II types were available, the types were taken from metadata supplied by the sample provider, not from assay-based typing. The repertoires were released in a freely available public database intended as a resource for research on the immune response to SARS-CoV-2. Sample metadata almost always included a de-identified subject ID, COVID-19 status, age in years and sex. The samples were drawn from two sources: the first 160 participants of the ongoing ImmuneRACE study, and 950 to 1,500 subjects contributed by 6 global collaborators. The prospective study material was composed of cDNA or gDNA derived from T cells, B-cell-depleted T cells, or PBMCs. The full study reports these points: The amount of clinical and demographic metadata varied by source and participant and was provided uncurated.

TCRbeta CDR3 regions were amplified from genomic DNA using the immunoSEQ Assay, a bias-controlled multiplex PCR. The authors processed their data as follows. The number of nucleated cells in each sample was estimated by amplification of reference gene primers within the assay. To quantify the absolute abundance of each unique TCRbeta CDR3 rearrangement, sequence reads were collapsed and filtered. For each sample, productive Simpson clonality was calculated as the square root of Simpson's diversity index across productive rearrangements. Entries here come from immuneACCESS through TCRdb and include only in-frame sequences with V and J called. Some clones fail to appear in such tables; in the studies checked, an unresolved V gene covers under half of the shortfall, and the cause of the remainder is unknown. Clonal size and the V and J genes are those of that table, whereas D and trimming came from the DNA. The sample table records around 200,000 clones; around 80% of these occur just once. 2.5% to 3% of the sample rests with the top ten.

With regard to this clone: No antigen is known for it. Base qualities are missing; no much larger clone stands one base away.

For CDR1 and CDR2, the germline V gene lists SGHRS and YFSETQ. V is cut back by 2 bases and J by 7 bases, with 5 bases in the junction unmatched. The CDR3 measures 14 amino acids from cysteine to phenylalanine. Only the CDR3 portion is preserved as DNA: 42 bases, with reading frame beginning at the first base. The collaborating institutions used their own protocols to collect whole blood in K2EDTA tubes. For TCRbeta analysis, collaborators shipped samples as frozen whole blood, isolated PBMCs, or DNA extracted from either of those sample types. The sequence was collected from a woman over 75 with active or convalescent COVID-19. This sequence uses TRBV5-1 and TRBJ2-1; a stretch of 8 junction bases matches TRBD2. Sequenced material: peripheral blood. The CDR3 region has the sequence CASSFSGVGNEQFF. The bases are TGCGCCAGCAGCTTTAGCGGGGTGGGAAATGAGCAGTTCTTC.